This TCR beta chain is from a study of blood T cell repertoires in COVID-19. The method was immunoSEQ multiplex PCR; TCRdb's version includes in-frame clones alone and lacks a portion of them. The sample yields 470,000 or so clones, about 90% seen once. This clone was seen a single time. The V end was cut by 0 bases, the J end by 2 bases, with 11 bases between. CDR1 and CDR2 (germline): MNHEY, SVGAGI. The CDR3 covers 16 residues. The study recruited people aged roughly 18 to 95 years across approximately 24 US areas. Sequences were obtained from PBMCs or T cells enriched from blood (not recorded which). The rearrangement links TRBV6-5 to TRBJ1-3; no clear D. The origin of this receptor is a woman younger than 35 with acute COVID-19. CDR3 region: CASSYSSTRAGNTIYF. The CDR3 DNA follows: TGTGCCAGCAGTTACTCATCTACACGGGCTGGAAACACCATATATTTT.